This passage covers 15 T cell receptor beta chains from one sample sequenced in a study of CXCR3-negative and CXCR3-positive naive CD8 T cells. UMI-tagged TRB cDNA libraries were built via 5' RACE. With the 5' RACE reads reprocessed, TCRdb shows one record per CDR3 protein and no DNA. Its table lists about 6,700 distinct CDR3 sequences. What was sequenced was naive CXCR3- CD8+ T cells from blood. Subset noted: CD45RO-CCR7+CD27+CD95- naive CD8+ T cells lacking CXCR3 (TNR3-). Receptor source: a human donor in good health. Some clones in this sample may be carry-over from other donors' samples.

The genes are TRBV7-9 and TRBJ1-1; the D call from TCRdb, TRBD1, cannot be confirmed without DNA. The CDR3 is 15 residues long. Germline V gene data show CDR1 as SEHNR and CDR2 as FQNEAQ (reference sequence). CDR3 residues: CASSLLRERGTEAFF.

This chain joins TRBV29-1 and TRBJ2-1. Per germline, CDR1 SQVTM and CDR2 ANQGSEA. The CDR3 is made up of 14 amino acids. The CDR3 protein is CSGVSGSSYNEQFF.

The chain couples TRBV5-1 to TRBJ2-5. The germline V gene encodes CDR1 SGHRS and CDR2 YFSETQ. The CDR3 contains 11 residues. The CDR3 loop reads CASSFQETQYF.

In terms of frequency, this clonotype is medium-sized. This sequence joins TRBV29-1 and TRBJ2-1. The CDR3 spans 12 residues. Germline V gene lookup returns CDR1 SQVTM and CDR2 ANQGSEA. CDR3 protein: CSVDGFGDEQFF.

The rearrangement joins TRBV27 to TRBJ2-1; TCRdb indicates TRBD2, and absent DNA this call remains unverified. This CDR3 region has 19 residues. In germline, CDR1 is MNHEY, CDR2 SMNVEV (reference sequence). CDR3: CASSLSGGPNYLSYNEQFF.

This rearrangement joins TRBV7-7 to TRBJ2-7. This CDR3 has 14 residues. In germline, CDR1 is SSHAT, CDR2 FNYEAQ (reference sequence). The CDR3 sequence is CASSLDRGSYEQYF.

Frequency places this clonotype as medium-sized (0.01 to 0.1%). The chain has TRBV7-3 and TRBJ2-1; absent DNA, TCRdb's TRBD1 call cannot be checked. Germline values: CDR1 SGHTA, CDR2 FQGTGA. The CDR3 loop spans 14 amino acids. CDR3 in amino acids: CASSDFSRGNEQFF.

V and J are TRBV7-9 and TRBJ2-7; TCRdb returns TRBD1, unconfirmable since there is no DNA. The germline V gene has CDR1 SEHNR and CDR2 FQNEAQ (reference sequence). This CDR3 region has 13 residues. The CDR3 sequence: CASSPPGRYEQYF. Together with reference TRBV7-9 and TRBJ2-7, the CDR3 gives the full variable domain: DTGVSQNPRHKITKRGQNVTFRCDPISEHNRLYWYRQTLGQGPEFLTYFQNEAQLEKSRLLSDRFSAERPKGSFSTLEIQRTEQGDSAMYLCASSPPGRYEQYFGPGTRLTVT.

This chain uses TRBV4-1 with TRBJ1-1; the TRBD1 assignment by TCRdb is unverifiable without DNA. The CDR3 contains 13 residues. The germline CDR1 and CDR2 sequences are MGHRA and YSYEKL. CDR3 region: CASSQDGAGTAFF.

J is TRBJ2-7 and V is TRBV20-1; there is no DNA to check the TCRdb D call of TRBD2. The CDR3 runs to 13 residues. In germline, CDR1 is DFQATT, CDR2 SNEGSKA (reference sequence). The CDR3: CSAREGGPYEQYF.

The chain uses TRBV20-1 and TRBJ2-1; checking the TCRdb D call of TRBD1 is not possible without DNA. Germline loops: CDR1 DFQATT, CDR2 SNEGSKA (reference sequence). The CDR3 covers 14 residues. The CDR3 region is CSARELGPTDEQSF.

The rearrangement uses TRBV20-1 and TRBJ2-1. The germline V gene encodes CDR1 DFQATT and CDR2 SNEGSKA (reference sequence). There are 15 residues in the CDR3. CDR3: CSARDHGSSYNEQFF.

The rearrangement links TRBV19 to TRBJ2-5; lacking DNA, the TRBD1 call made by TCRdb goes unchecked. The length of the CDR3 is 14 residues. CDR1 and CDR2 from the germline V gene are LNHDA and SQIVND (reference sequence). The CDR3 spells CASSILGQQETQYF.

This chain joins TRBV29-1 and TRBJ2-7; TCRdb proposes TRBD1, but this gene call is untestable without DNA. This CDR3 has 13 amino acids. The germline gives CDR1 SQVTM, CDR2 ANQGSEA. CDR3 residues: CSVPGQGSYEQYF.

The gene calls are TRBV2 and TRBJ2-1; the TRBD2 assignment by TCRdb is unverifiable without DNA. The CDR3 is made up of 14 amino acids. The germline V gene has CDR1 SNHLY and CDR2 FYNNEI. CDR3 protein: CANPGLAGNYEQFF.